This T cell receptor (beta chain) came from a study of blood T cell repertoires in COVID-19. About the research overall: The analysed material was cDNA or gDNA that came from T cells, B-cell-depleted T cells, or PBMCs.

In the original workflow: Amplification of reference gene primers provided the estimated nucleated cell counts. The table came from immunoSEQ multiplex PCR; TCRdb's copy has only in-frame clones and leaves some out. For V, J and clone size, that table is used; D and trimming come from the DNA. In the table there are over 130,000 clones, 84% of which are singletons. Germline-derived CDR1 and CDR2 are SQVTM and ANQGSEA. The CDR3 is 18 residues long. With V trimmed by 5 bases and J by 2 bases, 17 bases remained unmatched. V gene TRBV29-1 combines with J gene TRBJ2-3; 9 nucleotides agree with TRBD1. The sample comprised PBMCs or T cells enriched from blood (not recorded which). The source of this sequence is a young woman who had been exposed to COVID-19. The CDR3 loop reads CSVIILKQTGGNTDTQYF. DNA of the CDR3: TGCAGCGTTATTATTTTGAAGCAGACAGGGGGTAACACAGATACGCAGTATTTT.